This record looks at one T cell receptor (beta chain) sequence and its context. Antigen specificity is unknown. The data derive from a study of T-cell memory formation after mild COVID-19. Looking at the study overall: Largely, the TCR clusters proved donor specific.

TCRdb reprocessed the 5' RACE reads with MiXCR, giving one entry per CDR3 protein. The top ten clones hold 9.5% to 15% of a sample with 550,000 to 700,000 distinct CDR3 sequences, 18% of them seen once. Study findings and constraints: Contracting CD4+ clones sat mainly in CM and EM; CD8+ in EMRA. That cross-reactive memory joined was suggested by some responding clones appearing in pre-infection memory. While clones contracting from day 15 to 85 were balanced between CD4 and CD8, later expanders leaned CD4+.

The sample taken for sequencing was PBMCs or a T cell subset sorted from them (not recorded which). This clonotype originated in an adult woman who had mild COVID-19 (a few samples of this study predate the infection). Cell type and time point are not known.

The CDR3 region is CASSRGGGAKITYEQYF. The CDR3 DNA reads as TGTGCCAGCAGCCGCGGGGGAGGGGCCAAGATCACCTACGAGCAGTACTTC. This chain links TRBV5-6 with TRBJ2-7; 7 bases agree with TRBD2. The V and J ends lost 4 bases and 2 bases, in that order; junction bases with no gene match: 15. The CDR3 extends over 17 amino acids. Germline lookup yields CDR1 SGHDT and CDR2 YYEEEE. The full variable domain, rest sourced from reference TRBV5-6 and TRBJ2-7, is DAGVTQSPTHLIKTRGQQVTLRCSPKSGHDTVSWYQQALGQGPQFIFQYYEEEERQRGNFPDRFSGHQFPNYSSELNVNALLLGDSALYLCASSRGGGAKITYEQYFGPGTRLTVT.